This passage covers 20 T cell receptor beta chains from one sample sequenced in a study of CD8+ T cells in alopecia areata. RNA, once extracted, was reverse transcribed into cDNA for use as the sequencing template. Data came from immunoSEQ multiplex PCR; TCRdb stores just in-frame clones and leaves some out. The table includes approximately 99,000 clones, 55% to 70% detected once. Sequencing was performed on NKG2D-low CD8+ T cells sorted from blood. The receptors here all came from a human donor with alopecia areata.

CDR3 sequence: CASKSPSNEQFF. CDR3 coding DNA: TGTGCCAGCAAATCTCCCTCCAATGAGCAGTTCTTC. This chain connects TRBV25-1 to TRBJ2-1, with D hard to call. The CDR3 consists of 12 residues. Germline lookup yields CDR1 MGHDK and CDR2 SYGVNS. The V gene lost 7 bases and the J gene lost 6 bases, with 10 bases spanning the gap. Drawing the rest from reference TRBV25-1 and TRBJ2-1, the complete variable domain is EADIYQTPRYLVIGTGKKITLECSQTMGHDKMYWYQQDPGMELHLIHYSYGVNSTEKGDLSSESTVSRIRTEHFPLTLESARPSHTSQYLCASKSPSNEQFFGPGTRLTVL.

This chain connects TRBV5-6 to TRBJ2-7; D uncertain. Germline V gene lookup returns CDR1 SGHDT and CDR2 YYEEEE. CDR3 length: 13 amino acids. The V gene lost 0 bases and the J gene lost 6 bases, with 10 bases spanning the gap. The CDR3 DNA is TGTGCCAGCAGCTTGGGGGCAGCTCCCGAGCAGTACTTC. It codes for CASSLGAAPEQYF.

This clone was counted a single time. The chain is built from TRBV2 and TRBJ1-5; D not certain. The V end lost 4 bases, the J end lost 1 base, and 8 bases lay between the germline ends. The germline CDR1 and CDR2 sequences are SNHLY and FYNNEI. This CDR3 comprises 14 residues. CDR3 residues: CASSGTGSNQPQHF. The CDR3 DNA sequence: TGTGCCAGCAGTGGGACGGGAAGCAATCAGCCCCAGCATTTT.

The rearrangement joins TRBV15 to TRBJ1-2; D gene ambiguous. The germline gives CDR1 LNHNV, CDR2 YYDKDF (reference sequence). The CDR3 length is 17 residues. V was clipped by 0 bases and J by 4 bases, with 18 bases between them. CDR3 protein: CATSRDPPYSVGYGYTF. In DNA form, the CDR3 reads TGTGCCACCAGCAGAGATCCTCCCTACAGCGTTGGCTATGGCTACACCTTC. Drawing the rest from reference TRBV15 and TRBJ1-2, the complete variable domain is DAMVIQNPRYQVTQFGKPVTLSCSQTLNHNVMYWYQQKSSQAPKLLFHYYDKDFNNEADTPDNFQSRRPNTSFCFLDIRSPGLGDTAMYLCATSRDPPYSVGYGYTFGSGTRLTVV.

A few counts support this clone. V gene TRBV28 combines with J gene TRBJ2-7; D is ambiguous. Between the trimmed V and J ends, which lost 8 bases and 6 bases, there was a span of 5 bases. The CDR3 has 9 amino acids. The germline V gene has CDR1 MDHEN and CDR2 SYDVKM. The CDR3 coding sequence is TGTGCCAGCGGCCTCGAGCAGTACTTC. Amino acid sequence: CASGLEQYF.

The chain combines TRBV28 with TRBJ2-1; 8 bases line up with TRBD2. The CDR3 length is 15 residues. The germline V gene has CDR1 MDHEN and CDR2 SYDVKM. The V and J ends lost 3 bases and 7 bases, in that order; junction bases with no gene match: 8. The CDR3 sequence: CASSFRPAGANEQFF. DNA of the CDR3: TGTGCCAGCAGTTTCCGTCCAGCGGGAGCGAATGAGCAGTTCTTC.

In nucleotides, the CDR3 is TGTGCCAGCAGCGCCGACAACCAAGAGACCCAGTACTTC. This encodes CASSADNQETQYF. This sequence joins TRBV9 and TRBJ2-5; D remains ambiguous. Germline CDR1 and CDR2: SGDLS and YYNGEE. This CDR3 comprises 13 residues. V dropped 3 bases and J dropped 0 bases, with 6 bases sitting between them.

J is TRBJ2-5 and V is TRBV7-9; D perhaps matches TRBD1 (6 bases). The V end was cut by 0 bases, the J end by 4 bases, with 12 bases between. Looked up from germline, CDR1 is SEHNR and CDR2 is FQNEAQ (reference sequence). This CDR3 contains 15 residues. The CDR3 bases are TGTGCCAGCAGCTTAGCAACAGGGAGTCGAGAGACCCAGTACTTC. Its protein product is CASSLATGSRETQYF.

V usage is TRBV2 and J usage is TRBJ2-3; no clear D. Trimming left V 8 bases short and J 4 bases short, with 7 bases between. CDR3 length: 11 residues. The germline V gene has CDR1 SNHLY and CDR2 FYNNEI. CDR3 sequence: CASLRADTQYF. The CDR3 DNA sequence: TGTGCCAGCTTACGGGCAGATACGCAGTATTTT.

The chain combines TRBV6-5 with TRBJ1-2; no clear D. The ends were cut back, 1 base at V and 7 bases at J, with 4 bases in the middle. The germline gives CDR1 MNHEY, CDR2 SVGAGI. This CDR3 has 11 amino acids. The CDR3 coding sequence is TGTGCCAGCAGTTACTTAGGTGGCTACACCTTC. Translating it yields CASSYLGGYTF.

The chain has TRBV19 and TRBJ1-1; no firm D call. V was trimmed by 1 base and J by 1 base, leaving 13 bases between them. CDR1 and CDR2 from the germline V gene are LNHDA and SQIVND (reference sequence). The CDR3 covers 16 residues. The CDR3 nucleotides read TGTGCCAGTAGTATAGGATTCCAGGCACAGAACACTGAAGCTTTCTTT. Its translation: CASSIGFQAQNTEAFF.

The rearrangement joins TRBV7-9 to TRBJ2-7; perhaps TRBD1 as D (5 bases). From germline, CDR1 is SEHNR and CDR2 FQNEAQ (reference sequence). V was clipped by 2 bases and J by 6 bases, with 8 bases between them. There are 12 residues in the CDR3. Written as DNA, the CDR3 is TGTGCCAGCAGCTTACATCAGGGCGAGCAGTACTTC. It is translated as CASSLHQGEQYF.

V gene TRBV7-9 combines with J gene TRBJ2-1; D is uncertain. Germline assignment: CDR1 SEHNR and CDR2 FQNEAQ (reference sequence). The CDR3 is 12 amino acids. Trimming removed 6 bases from V and 5 bases from J, with 8 bases in between. CDR3 DNA: TGTGCCAGCAGTTCCTGGAACAATGAGCAGTTCTTC. Its protein product is CASSSWNNEQFF.

This sequence joins TRBV29-1 and TRBJ2-7; the match to TRBD2 covers 8 bases. CDR1 and CDR2 from the germline V gene are SQVTM and ANQGSEA. Trimming cost V 7 bases and J 3 bases; bases outside gene matches: 11. This CDR3 has 14 amino acids. CDR3 DNA: TGCAGCGGGGGCTGGGGGCTAGCGGGCTACGAGCAGTACTTC. Its translation is CSGGWGLAGYEQYF.

This clone was counted a single time. V usage is TRBV28 and J usage is TRBJ2-7; 9 bases map to TRBD1. The germline V gene encodes CDR1 MDHEN and CDR2 SYDVKM. The V and J ends lost 5 bases and 3 bases, in that order; junction bases with no gene match: 5. The CDR3 sequence is 14 residues long. The CDR3 is CASSTGQGFYEQYF. In DNA form, the CDR3 reads TGTGCCAGCAGTACGGGACAGGGCTTCTACGAGCAGTACTTC.

This chain joins TRBV7-9 and TRBJ2-7; 13 positions match TRBD2. The CDR3 covers 16 residues. Germline V gene data show CDR1 as SEHNR and CDR2 as FQNEAQ (reference sequence). Trimming at V came to 5 bases and at J to 4 bases, leaving 8 bases not matched to a gene. The CDR3 here is CASSLTSGRASYEQYF. The CDR3 DNA is TGTGCCAGCAGCCTAACTAGCGGGAGGGCCTCGTACGAGCAGTACTTC.

This rearrangement joins TRBV29-1 to TRBJ2-1, with unresolved D. Trimming removed 8 bases at V and 7 bases at J, with 15 bases between. Germline V CDR1 and CDR2: SQVTM, ANQGSEA. This CDR3 has 12 residues. CDR3 protein: CSIVYGYNEQFF. CDR3 DNA sequence: TGCAGCATTGTCTATGGGTATAATGAGCAGTTCTTC.

This clone was seen a few times. The J gene is TRBJ2-2, the V gene TRBV5-1, with 15 bases that match TRBD2. This CDR3 is built from 19 residues. Germline loops: CDR1 SGHRS, CDR2 YFSETQ. The trim removed 2 bases at V and 4 bases at J, leaving 9 bases unmatched. Here the CDR3 DNA reads TGCGCCAGCAGCTTAACCGGACTAGCGGGAGGGCCTGTCACCGGGGAGCTGTTTTTT. Amino acid sequence: CASSLTGLAGGPVTGELFF.

CDR3 amino acids: CAISESAGINYGYTF. CDR3 DNA: TGTGCCATCAGTGAGTCGGCAGGGATAAACTATGGCTACACCTTC. This chain connects TRBV10-3 to TRBJ1-2, with D possibly TRBD1 on 5 matching bases. Deletions cut 0 bases from V and 2 bases from J, with 10 bases between. This CDR3 region has 15 residues. The germline CDR1 and CDR2 sequences are ENHRY and SYGVKD.

Concerning this clone: This specimen includes other DNA sequences encoding the same CDR3. The chain recombines TRBV7-3 with TRBJ2-2; D unresolved. This CDR3 contains 12 residues. CDR1 SGHTA and CDR2 FQGTGA come from the germline V gene. Trimming took off 1 base at V and 3 bases at J, with 0 bases between the two ends. CDR3 protein: CASSLNTGELFF. The CDR3 region has the DNA TGTGCCAGCAGCTTAAACACCGGGGAGCTGTTTTTT.